This entry lists 2 T cell receptor beta chains sequenced from one sample in a study of blood T cell repertoires in COVID-19. Profiling relied on immunoSEQ multiplex PCR, and the TCRdb table lists in-frame clones only, not all of them. The sample yields approximately 120,000 clones, 80% seen once. Sequenced material: peripheral blood. The receptors shown here come from a human donor in a cohort sampled during active or convalescent COVID-19.

V usage is TRBV6-6 and J usage is TRBJ1-4; tentative D call: TRBD1 (5 bases). CDR1 is MNHNY and CDR2 is SVGAGI in the germline V gene (reference sequence). V was cut by 6 bases and J by 7 bases, with 15 bases left in between. CDR3 size: 14 residues. CDR3 region: CASRGTGSSEKLFF. Here the CDR3 DNA reads TGTGCCAGCAGGGGCACAGGAAGTAGTGAAAAACTGTTTTTT.

Here the CDR3 DNA reads TGTGCCACCAGCCTCGGACAGGAGTACGAGCAGTACTTC. The encoded protein is CATSLGQEYEQYF. This chain connects TRBV15 to TRBJ2-7, with 7 bases that match TRBD1. Trimming took 5 bases from V and 4 from J; bases not matched to a gene: 5. This CDR3 has 13 amino acids. CDR1 is LNHNV and CDR2 is YYDKDF in the germline V gene (reference sequence).